This T cell receptor (beta chain) was obtained from a study of cytomegalovirus exposure and HLA in healthy donors. General observations from the study: Most of the TCR beta V segments (in an earlier analysis) were productive either about 90% or about 30% of the time. A link between a missense DCLRE1C variant and TCR beta V- and J-gene trimming emerged from a later analysis. A later analysis showed HLA-associated TCR beta chains outstripping equally common others in clonal expansion.

Germline V gene data show CDR1 as SGHNT and CDR2 as YENEEA. The CDR3 consists of 14 residues. V was clipped by 5 bases and J by 1 base; unmatched bases: 4. To note about this clone: Its antigen is currently unknown.

Researchers ran the PCR with 60 Vbeta and 13 Jbeta primers. Using immunoSEQ multiplex PCR, the repertoire was profiled, and TCRdb retains in-frame clones only, with some absent. Found here are just under 90,000 clones; the top ten clones hold around 5%. The chain links TRBV11-3 to TRBJ2-5; 7 bases fit TRBD1. This sequence originates from a girl between 5 and 17 years old in good health and CMV-seropositive. The sequencing sample was made of PBMCs. The CDR3: CASSPWDSQETQYF. The CDR3 coding sequence is TGTGCCAGCAGCCCCTGGGACAGCCAAGAGACCCAGTACTTC.